This TCR beta chain was found in a study of tissue T cells after allogeneic stem cell transplantation. Time point in this sample: mouse harvest day 14 after allogeneic transplant. The graft held 10^6 splenic CD5+ T cells and 10^7 T-cell-depleted bone marrow cells. In the case of this clone: The gene symbols are mouse symbols.

The method was immunoSEQ multiplex PCR; TCRdb's version includes in-frame clones alone and lacks a portion of them. The table shows roughly 4,700 clones, with 32% occurring only once. Source material: skin. This TCR was sampled from a female BALB/c mouse given C57BL/6 T cells with graft-versus-host disease after an allogeneic hematopoietic cell transplant.

The CDR3 bases that were read are TGTGCCAGCAGTCTGGTGGGGAGAAACACAGAAGTCTTC. Translating gives CASSLVGRNTEVF. The whole CDR3 protein reads CASSLVGRNTEVFF. The rearrangement links TRBV24 to TRBJ1-1; D not resolved. Read coverage stops 1 residue before the CDR3 terminus; the germline J gene supplies the remainder. Germline CDR1 KGHTA, CDR2 FRNEEI. Trimming left V 2 bases short and J 1 base short, with 8 bases between. The CDR3 totals 14 residues.